Each of the 30 T cell receptor beta chains below was sequenced from the same sample in a study of T-cell reconstitution after alpha-beta-depleted transplantation in children. The TCRbeta library was prepared with unique molecular identifiers. TCRdb passed the PCR reads through MiXCR, listing each CDR3 protein once. The data show about 500,000 distinct CDR3 sequences, with approximately 29% seen just once and roughly 2.5% held by the top ten. The sequenced sample was PBMCs from the stem cell graft donor, obtained from the stem cell graft. The receptors stem from a human donor who donated a stem cell graft to a child with aplastic anemia.

The chain combines TRBV11-2 with TRBJ2-5; TRBD2 might be the D (6 bases). This CDR3 has 18 residues. Trimming took 1 base from V and 7 from J, leaving 25 bases between them. Germline CDR1 and CDR2: SGHAT and FQNNGV. This CDR3 is CASSLVLVHLREHWTQYF. CDR3 bases: TGTGCCAGCAGCTTAGTTTTAGTCCACCTCCGGGAGCATTGGACCCAGTACTTC.

This clonotype showed up just a few times. This chain connects TRBV29-1 to TRBJ1-1; D remains ambiguous. Per germline, CDR1 SQVTM and CDR2 ANQGSEA. V dropped 4 bases and J dropped 1 base, with 16 bases sitting between them. CDR3 size: 15 residues. DNA for the CDR3: TGCAGCGTTGTCCCCCAGTTGGTCCCGAACACTGAAGCTTTCTTT. Translation: CSVVPQLVPNTEAFF. Filled out from reference TRBV29-1 and TRBJ1-1, the complete variable domain reads SAVISQKPSRDICQRGTSLTIQCQVDSQVTMMFWYRQQPGQSLTLIATANQGSEATYESGFVIDKFPISRPNLTFSTLTVSNMSPEDSSIYLCSVVPQLVPNTEAFFGQGTRLTVV.

The chain recombines TRBV5-1 with TRBJ1-1; the D is unclear. This CDR3 comprises 16 residues. Looked up from germline, CDR1 is SGHRS and CDR2 is YFSETQ. The V end was cut by 3 bases, the J end by 4 bases, with 19 bases between. CDR3 coding DNA: TGCGCCAGCAGCTCCCTAGTAGGGCAAGGAAGCACTGAAGCTTTCTTT. This encodes CASSSLVGQGSTEAFF.

This clonotype was picked up a small number of times. The chain employs TRBV28 and TRBJ2-7, with 8 nucleotides matching TRBD1. Losses at the gene ends were 6 bases for V and 2 bases for J; bases not matched to a gene: 6. This CDR3 has 14 residues. CDR1 is MDHEN, CDR2 SYDVKM, per germline. CDR3: CASRRQGLTYEQYV. The CDR3 DNA is TGTGCCAGCAGGAGACAGGGGTTGACCTACGAGCAGTACGTC.

There are a few counts of this clonotype. The chain combines TRBV29-1 with TRBJ2-1; 8 bases line up with TRBD1. Germline V lookup: CDR1 SQVTM, CDR2 ANQGSEA. With 6 bases clipped from V and 6 bases from J, the junction kept 13 bases outside the gene matches. This CDR3 region has 15 residues. CDR3 residues: CSVRDRKTGANEQFF. In DNA form, the CDR3 reads TGCAGCGTCCGAGACCGCAAGACAGGGGCCAATGAGCAGTTCTTC.

V and J are TRBV20-1 and TRBJ1-5; maybe TRBD1 (5 bases). Germline V gene data show CDR1 as DFQATT and CDR2 as SNEGSKA (reference sequence). V was clipped by 3 bases and J by 1 base, with 13 bases between them. This CDR3 contains 15 residues. The CDR3: CSARSQGRSNQPQHF. The CDR3 DNA follows: TGCAGTGCTAGGTCCCAGGGCAGGAGCAATCAGCCCCAGCATTTT.

The chain carries TRBV2 and TRBJ2-1; D uncertain. V dropped 8 bases and J dropped 3 bases, with 11 bases sitting between them. CDR1 is SNHLY, CDR2 FYNNEI, per germline. The CDR3 loop spans 13 amino acids. The CDR3 protein is CASLTYGYNEQFF. The CDR3 DNA is TGTGCCAGCCTAACTTACGGCTACAATGAGCAGTTCTTC.

This clonotype was seen only once. This sequence joins TRBV5-6 and TRBJ2-7; D uncertain. CDR1 and CDR2 from the germline V gene are SGHDT and YYEEEE. The CDR3 loop spans 14 amino acids. Trimming stripped 4 bases from V and 1 base from J, with 12 bases between. The CDR3 DNA reads TGTGCCAGCAGCCCGTACAGTGGATCCTACGAGCAGTACGTC. Protein: CASSPYSGSYEQYV.

The chain uses TRBV27 and TRBJ2-1; TRBD2 is a possible D gene (6 bases). CDR3 length: 16 amino acids. Per germline, CDR1 MNHEY and CDR2 SMNVEV (reference sequence). V lost 5 bases and J lost 0, with 14 bases in between. The DNA of the CDR3 is TGTGCCAGCAGTACCCCCTACGGGAGCTCCTACAATGAGCAGTTCTTC. The encoded protein is CASSTPYGSSYNEQFF.

V is TRBV15 and J is TRBJ1-1; the D is unclear. Germline lookup yields CDR1 LNHNV and CDR2 YYDKDF (reference sequence). This CDR3 is 13 amino acids long. V lost 2 bases and J 3 bases, leaving 7 bases between the germline ends. The CDR3 coding sequence is TGTGCCACCAGCAGACGACGGGACACTGAAGCTTTCTTT. Translating it yields CATSRRRDTEAFF.

V is TRBV30 and J is TRBJ1-1; D is perhaps TRBD1 (5 bases). CDR3 size: 14 residues. The ends were cut back, 2 bases at V and 5 bases at J, with 15 bases in the middle. Germline V CDR1 and CDR2: GTSNPN, SVGIG (reference sequence). The CDR3 nucleotides read TGTGCCTGGAGTCCCGGGAGGGGTCGGACTGAAGCTTTCTTT. This codes for CAWSPGRGRTEAFF.

The V gene is TRBV18, the J gene TRBJ2-1; TRBD2 might be the D (6 bases). Germline assignment: CDR1 KGHSH and CDR2 LQKENI. CDR3 length equals 17 residues. Trimming took 3 bases from V and 0 from J, leaving 15 bases between them. CDR3: CASSPPWAGSSYNEQFF. For the CDR3, the DNA is TGTGCCAGCTCACCGCCCTGGGCGGGGAGCTCCTACAATGAGCAGTTCTTC.

This clonotype was counted between two and nine times. V usage is TRBV4-3 and J usage is TRBJ2-2; 8 nucleotides align to TRBD2. The CDR3 totals 16 residues. With 4 bases clipped from V and 0 bases from J, the junction kept 4 bases outside the gene matches. Germline loops: CDR1 LGHNA, CDR2 YSLEER. DNA for the CDR3: TGCGCCAGCAGCCTAGCTAGCGGGTCGAACACCGGGGAGCTGTTTTTT. Translated, it gives CASSLASGSNTGELFF.

There are a few counts of this clonotype. This rearrangement joins TRBV27 to TRBJ1-1, with no clear D. The CDR3 length is 13 residues. V was pared by 0 bases and J by 4 bases, with 6 bases between. CDR1 is MNHEY and CDR2 is SMNVEV in the germline V gene (reference sequence). CDR3 region: CASSLSRATEAFF. The CDR3 coding sequence is TGTGCCAGCAGTTTATCGCGGGCCACTGAAGCTTTCTTT.

The chain has TRBV27 and TRBJ2-5; D might be TRBD2 (6 bases). Germline CDR1 reads MNHEY; CDR2 reads SMNVEV (reference sequence). This CDR3 contains 14 residues. V was cut by 0 bases and J by 4 bases, with 9 bases left in between. CDR3 residues: CASSLSTGGETQYF. The CDR3 bases are TGTGCCAGCAGTTTATCCACCGGGGGAGAGACCCAGTACTTC.

The chain recombines TRBV6-1 with TRBJ2-1; possibly TRBD2 for D (5 bases). The CDR3 is 14 residues long. Trimming cost V 6 bases and J 5 bases, with 14 bases left between them. From germline, CDR1 is MNHNS and CDR2 SASEGT. CDR3 sequence: CASSSGSGHNEQFF. CDR3 DNA: TGTGCCAGCAGCTCGGGAAGCGGACACAATGAGCAGTTCTTC.

In its sample, this clonotype was seen a few times. The J gene is TRBJ2-1, the V gene TRBV12-3 or TRBV12-4; D unresolved. Trimming removed 3 bases at V and 8 bases at J, with 14 bases between. CDR3 length: 14 amino acids. The chain's CDR3 is CASSFGDYSDEQFF. CDR3 coding DNA: TGTGCCAGCAGTTTTGGTGATTACTCCGATGAGCAGTTCTTC.

This clonotype was observed a few times. This chain links TRBV7-2 with TRBJ1-5; D is uncertain. V was trimmed by 0 bases and J by 1 base, leaving 7 bases between them. The CDR3 totals 15 residues. From germline, CDR1 is SGHTA and CDR2 FQGNSA. The CDR3 DNA sequence: TGTGCCAGCAGCTTAGCGGAGGGAAGCAATCAGCCCCAGCATTTT. Translation: CASSLAEGSNQPQHF. The full variable domain, completed using reference TRBV7-2 and TRBJ1-5, is GAGVSQSPSNKVTEKGKDVELRCDPISGHTALYWYRQSLGQGLEFLIYFQGNSAPDKSGLPSDRFSAERTGGSVSTLTIQRTQQEDSAVYLCASSLAEGSNQPQHFGDGTRLSIL.

The rearrangement joins TRBV12-3 or TRBV12-4 to TRBJ2-3, with D perhaps TRBD2 (6 bases). Trimming shortened V by 5 bases and J by 1 base, and 13 bases separated the two germline ends. This CDR3 is built from 15 residues. CDR3 in amino acids: CASSRTTDRTDTQYF. The CDR3 region has the DNA TGTGCCAGCAGTAGGACTACCGACCGCACAGATACGCAGTATTTT.

V usage is TRBV4-3 and J usage is TRBJ1-5, with D unclear. V was pared by 1 base and J by 1 base, with 11 bases between. The CDR3 runs 16 residues. From germline, CDR1 is LGHNA and CDR2 YSLEER. CDR3 region: CASSQGTGRSNQPQHF. The CDR3 DNA is TGCGCCAGCAGCCAAGGGACTGGCAGGAGCAATCAGCCCCAGCATTTT.

This clonotype was observed a few times. The chain is built from TRBV27 and TRBJ2-3, with TRBD1 as a possible D gene (6 bases). The CDR3 runs to 15 residues. With 3 bases removed from V and 3 bases from J, the gap between germline ends came to 13 bases. Germline V gene data show CDR1 as MNHEY and CDR2 as SMNVEV (reference sequence). CDR3 loop: CASSFSAGETDTQYF. The CDR3 DNA reads as TGTGCCAGCAGTTTTTCGGCAGGGGAAACAGATACGCAGTATTTT.

A note on this clonotype: Its ends do not fully match the called genes, so a read error is possible. V gene TRBV10-2 combines with J gene TRBJ1-2; D call uncertain. Germline CDR1 and CDR2: WSHSY and SAAADI. This CDR3 region has 17 residues. The chain's CDR3 is CASSESIRADPNYGNTF. The DNA for the CDR3 is TGCGCCAGCAGTGAGTCGATTCGGGCAGACCCTAACTATGGCAACACCTTC.

This clonotype was recorded a few times. The chain joins TRBV12-3 or TRBV12-4 to TRBJ1-1; the D is unclear. This CDR3 region has 15 residues. The V end lost 9 bases, the J end lost 10 bases, and 27 bases lay between the germline ends. The CDR3 loop reads CASALFPVRRVGAFF. CDR3 DNA sequence: TGTGCCAGTGCTTTGTTCCCGGTGAGGAGGGTTGGAGCTTTCTTT.

The chain employs TRBV20-1 and TRBJ2-3, with D hard to call. The CDR3 runs to 11 residues. Per germline, CDR1 DFQATT and CDR2 SNEGSKA (reference sequence). The CDR3 loop reads CSVPGTDTQYF. CDR3 nucleotide sequence: TGCAGCGTTCCGGGCACAGATACGCAGTATTTT.

This clonotype was picked up a small number of times. The chain carries TRBV24-1 and TRBJ2-5; no definite D call. CDR1 and CDR2 from the germline V gene are KGHDR and SFDVKD. The CDR3 runs to 15 residues. V was shortened by 3 bases and J by 0 bases, with 10 bases between the two germline ends. This CDR3 reads CATSDGYGYQETQYF. CDR3 sequence (DNA): TGTGCCACCAGTGATGGCTACGGGTACCAAGAGACCCAGTACTTC.

J is TRBJ2-3 and V is TRBV29-1; maybe TRBD1 (5 bases). V dropped 6 bases and J dropped 2 bases, with 12 bases sitting between them. The CDR3 sequence is 13 residues long. Germline loops: CDR1 SQVTM, CDR2 ANQGSEA. DNA of the CDR3: TGCAGCGTGGCAGGGTATGCCACAGATACGCAGTATTTT. Its protein is CSVAGYATDTQYF.

The V gene is TRBV20-1, the J gene TRBJ2-2; TRBD2 agrees at 7 bases. CDR3 length equals 17 residues. The trim removed 8 bases at V and 6 bases at J, leaving 21 bases unmatched. CDR1 DFQATT and CDR2 SNEGSKA come from the germline V gene (reference sequence). The CDR3 coding sequence is TGCAGTACCTTGGCCCTCCGGGACTACGGTCGGGCCGGGGAGCTGTTTTTT. Translated: CSTLALRDYGRAGELFF.

This chain joins TRBV7-2 and TRBJ1-1, with a tentative D call TRBD1 (5 bases). The CDR3 extends over 13 amino acids. Germline V gene sequence: CDR1 SGHTA, CDR2 FQGNSA. V was shortened by 5 bases and J by 8 bases, with 15 bases between the two germline ends. Here the CDR3 reads CASSPLTAQEAFF. CDR3 nucleotides: TGTGCCAGCAGCCCTTTGACAGCTCAGGAAGCTTTCTTT.

This clonotype was counted only a few times. J is TRBJ2-2 and V is TRBV5-4, with 8 bases that match TRBD2. Losses at the gene ends were 4 bases for V and 7 bases for J; bases not matched to a gene: 6. CDR1 and CDR2 (germline): SGHNT, YYREEE (reference sequence). CDR3 length: 14 amino acids. This CDR3 reads CASSRAGAGGELFF. The CDR3 coding sequence is TGTGCCAGCAGCAGAGCGGGAGCTGGCGGGGAGCTGTTTTTT.

V usage is TRBV7-2 and J usage is TRBJ1-4, with D uncertain. Trimming shortened V by 4 bases and J by 0 bases, and 6 bases separated the two germline ends. This CDR3 spans 14 amino acids. The germline V gene encodes CDR1 SGHTA and CDR2 FQGNSA. The CDR3 reads CASSSHSTNEKLFF. CDR3 coding DNA: TGTGCCAGCAGCTCCCATTCAACTAATGAAAAACTGTTTTTT.